What follows are 3 T cell receptor beta chains derived from one specimen sequenced in a study of CD4 T cells in relation to SARS-CoV-2 and coronaviruses. The data were produced by immunoSEQ multiplex PCR, yet TCRdb's version contains in-frame clones alone and is incomplete. The data contain around 56,000 clones, roughly 90% of them seen just once; the ten biggest clones take up 1.1% to 1.5%. The unexposed donors gave CD4+ T cells in about 2011-2018, prior to COVID-19. The sequencing input was memory CD4+ T cells from PBMCs. All receptors come from a human donor in good health.

The chain joins TRBV7-9 to TRBJ2-3; D is uncertain. The CDR3 loop spans 15 amino acids. Between the trimmed V and J ends, which lost 0 bases and 0 bases, there was a span of 7 bases. CDR1 is SEHNR and CDR2 is FQNEAQ in the germline V gene (reference sequence). The CDR3: CASSLAIGSTDTQYF. The CDR3 DNA reads TGTGCCAGCAGCTTAGCGATAGGAAGCACAGATACGCAGTATTTT.

This rearrangement joins TRBV28 to TRBJ1-5, with D perhaps TRBD1 (6 bases). The germline CDR1 and CDR2 sequences are MDHEN and SYDVKM. The CDR3 has 17 residues. V was clipped by 5 bases and J by 0 bases, with 17 bases between them. The CDR3 is CASSGWDTMVSNQPQHF. CDR3 DNA sequence: TGTGCCAGCAGTGGTTGGGACACGATGGTTAGCAATCAGCCCCAGCATTTT.

V gene TRBV28 combines with J gene TRBJ2-7; maybe TRBD2 (5 bases). Germline CDR1 MDHEN, CDR2 SYDVKM. CDR3 length: 14 amino acids. Trimming left V 2 bases short and J 6 bases short, with 14 bases between. The CDR3 bases are TGTGCCAGCAGTTTAGTCCAGACTACCGCCGAGCAGTACTTC. It codes for CASSLVQTTAEQYF. Full variable domain (outside the CDR3, taken from reference TRBV28 and TRBJ2-7): DVKVTQSSRYLVKRTGEKVFLECVQDMDHENMFWYRQDPGLGLRLIYFSYDVKMKEKGDIPEGYSVSREKKERFSLILESASTNQTSMYLCASSLVQTTAEQYFGPGTRLTVT.